This TCR beta chain was profiled in a study of T cell repertoires in cytomegalovirus infection. As for the study in general: Matching HLA type and CMV infection were both indicated by public TCR beta signatures. Study results and caveats: Summed frequency of shared TCR beta families picked out CMV carriers who also had the relevant HLA. There were HLA-C-restricted CMV-specific TCR beta clonotypes dominating the ex vivo response.

V lost 4 bases, J lost 4 bases, and 7 bases stayed unmatched. The CDR3 is made up of 16 amino acids. Germline lookup yields CDR1 SGHVS and CDR2 FQNEAQ. TCRdb independently ran MiXCR on the reads; one entry per CDR3 protein. The sample yields approximately 910,000 distinct CDR3 sequences, approximately 31% seen once. Only a few counts were recorded for this clonotype. As yet, its antigen is unknown. The clonotype comes from a human donor in good health (CMV status not recorded). Some clones in this sample may be carry-over from other donors' samples. This rearrangement joins TRBV7-8 to TRBJ2-5, with 12 bases matching TRBD2. The source was cultured CD8+ T cells from PBMCs, collected from culture after CMV antigen stimulation. The CDR3 region is CASSSTSGGRVETQYF. The CDR3 DNA reads as TGTGCCAGCAGCTCGACTAGCGGGGGTAGAGTAGAGACCCAGTACTTC.